The TCR beta chain described here comes from a study of technical replicates of blood from a handful of donors (dated by TCRdb to about 2017). For this clone: It has no known antigen specificity. One base away there is no much larger clone; base qualities are not given.

Its CDR3 holds 15 amino acids, cysteine through phenylalanine. The kept DNA is CDR3 alone, 45 bases in frame from the first base. CDR1 and CDR2 (SNHLY, FYNNEI) derive from the germline V gene. V is trimmed back by 7 bases and J by 0 bases, and the junction contains 4 bases that no gene match accounts for. Libraries came from the immunoSEQ multiplex PCR assay. TCRdb limited this immuneACCESS table to in-frame rearrangements with V and J called. A share of clones is missing; checked studies link under half to unresolved V genes, and the rest is unexplained. The sample contains about 62,000 clones, about nine tenths of them found a single time. The top ten clones comprise 4% to 5% of the sample.

Sequenced input: PBMCs. The rearranged segments are TRBV2 and TRBJ2-1, and TRBD2 matches 9 of the central bases. The receptor was derived from a human donor in good health. Some clones in this sample may be carry-over from other donors' samples. The CDR3 loop reads CASIAGESSYNEQFF. The sequenced DNA: TGTGCCAGCATAGCGGGGGAAAGCTCCTACAATGAGCAGTTCTTC.